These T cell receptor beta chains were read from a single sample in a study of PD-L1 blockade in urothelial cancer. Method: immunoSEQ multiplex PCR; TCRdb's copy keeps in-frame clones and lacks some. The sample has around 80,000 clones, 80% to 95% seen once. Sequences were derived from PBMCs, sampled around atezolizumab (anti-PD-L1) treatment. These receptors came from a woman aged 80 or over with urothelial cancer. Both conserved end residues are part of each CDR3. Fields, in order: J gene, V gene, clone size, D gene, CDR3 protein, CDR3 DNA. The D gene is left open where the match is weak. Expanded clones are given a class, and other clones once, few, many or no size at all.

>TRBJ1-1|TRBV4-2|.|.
CASSQEWGANTEAFF
TGTGCCAGCAGCCAAGAGTGGGGAGCGAACACTGAAGCTTTCTTT
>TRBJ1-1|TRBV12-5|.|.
CASALDLNTEAFF
TGTGCTAGTGCCCTCGACTTGAACACTGAAGCTTTCTTT
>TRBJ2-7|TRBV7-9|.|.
CASSLGQGRSSYEQYF
TGTGCCAGCAGCTTAGGGCAGGGCCGAAGCTCCTACGAGCAGTACTTC
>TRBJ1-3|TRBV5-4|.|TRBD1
CASSLGTGVGNTIYF
TGTGCCAGCAGCTTGGGGACAGGGGTGGGAAACACCATATATTTT
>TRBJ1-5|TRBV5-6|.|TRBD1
CASSAGTGGQPQHF
TGTGCCAGCAGCGCCGGGACAGGGGGGCAGCCCCAGCATTTT
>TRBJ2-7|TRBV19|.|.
CASSKGDPPYEQYF
TGTGCCAGTAGTAAGGGGGACCCTCCCTACGAGCAGTACTTC
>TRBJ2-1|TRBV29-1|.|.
CSVTTGYNEQFF
TGCAGCGTGACAACAGGTTACAATGAGCAGTTCTTC
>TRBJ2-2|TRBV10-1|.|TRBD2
CASSAGTSGRGPNTGELFF
TGCGCCAGCAGTGCCGGGACTAGCGGGAGAGGGCCGAACACCGGGGAGCTGTTTTTT
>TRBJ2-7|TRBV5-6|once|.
CASSPKGRGRYEQYF
TGTGCCAGCAGCCCAAAGGGGCGCGGAAGGTACGAGCAGTACTTC
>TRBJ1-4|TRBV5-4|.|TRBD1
CASSEWTGASNEKLFF
TGTGCCAGCAGCGAATGGACAGGGGCGAGTAATGAAAAACTGTTTTTT
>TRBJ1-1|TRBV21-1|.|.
CASSKATGIGTEAFF
TGTGCCAGCAGCAAAGCGACAGGGATCGGCACTGAAGCTTTCTTT
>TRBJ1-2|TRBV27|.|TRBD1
CASRRWTGEDYGYTF
TGTGCCAGCAGAAGGTGGACAGGGGAGGACTATGGCTACACCTTC
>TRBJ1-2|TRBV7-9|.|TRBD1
CASSQGGAYPDYGYTF
TGTGCCAGCAGCCAAGGGGGCGCGTATCCCGACTATGGCTACACCTTC
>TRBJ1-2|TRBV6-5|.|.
CASRRGDYGYTF
TGTGCCAGCAGGCGGGGAGACTATGGCTACACCTTC
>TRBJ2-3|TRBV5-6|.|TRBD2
CASSLRAGRADTQYF
TGTGCCAGCAGCTTACGAGCGGGGCGAGCAGATACGCAGTATTTT
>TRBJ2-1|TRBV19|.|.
CASSKRSVTGNEQFF
TGTGCCAGTAGTAAACGGTCGGTGACCGGGAATGAGCAGTTCTTC
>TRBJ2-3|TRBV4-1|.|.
CASRSGEMTDTQYF
TGCGCCAGCAGGTCCGGGGAGATGACAGATACGCAGTATTTT
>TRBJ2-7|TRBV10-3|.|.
CAIRRRTDYEQYF
TGTGCCATCAGGAGACGGACAGACTACGAGCAGTACTTC
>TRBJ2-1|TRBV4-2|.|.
CASSQETSGLYNEQFF
TGTGCCAGCAGCCAAGAGACGAGCGGGCTCTACAATGAGCAGTTCTTC
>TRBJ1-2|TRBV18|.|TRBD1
CASSGQGFAVDGYTF
TGTGCCAGCTCGGGACAGGGGTTTGCCGTCGATGGCTACACCTTC
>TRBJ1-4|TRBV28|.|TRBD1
CASSLQGVREKLFF
TGTGCCAGCAGTTTACAGGGGGTACGGGAAAAACTGTTTTTT
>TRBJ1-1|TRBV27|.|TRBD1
CASSHRQGEAFF
TGTGCCAGCAGTCACAGACAGGGTGAAGCTTTCTTT
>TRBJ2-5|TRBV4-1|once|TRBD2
CASSQAQRERETQYF
TGCGCCAGCAGCCAAGCCCAGCGGGAGCGGGAGACCCAGTACTTC
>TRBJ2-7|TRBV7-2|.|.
CASSLGPGTYEQYF
TGTGCCAGCAGCTTAGGGCCAGGGACCTACGAGCAGTACTTC
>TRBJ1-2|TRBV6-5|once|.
CASKVNKNYGYTF
TGTGCCAGCAAAGTTAACAAGAACTATGGCTACACCTTC
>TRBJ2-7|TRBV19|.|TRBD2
CASSILPRERNEQYF
TGTGCCAGTAGTATCCTCCCGCGGGAGAGGAACGAGCAGTACTTC
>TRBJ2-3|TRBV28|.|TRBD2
CASVPSGSTDTQYF
TGTGCCAGCGTTCCTAGCGGTAGCACAGATACGCAGTATTTT
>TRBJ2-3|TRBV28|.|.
CASSSSTGADTQYF
TGTGCCAGCAGTAGCTCAACAGGAGCAGATACGCAGTATTTT
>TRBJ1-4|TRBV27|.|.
CASSLGRGPPSEKLFF
TGTGCCAGCAGTTTGGGCAGGGGCCCCCCTAGTGAAAAACTGTTTTTT
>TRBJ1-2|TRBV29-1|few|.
CSVEDLQGQSRGYTF
TGCAGCGTTGAAGATTTGCAGGGGCAATCGAGAGGCTACACCTTC
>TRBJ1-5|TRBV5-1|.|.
CASSLDGQYNQPQHF
TGCGCCAGCAGCTTGGACGGACAGTACAATCAGCCCCAGCATTTT
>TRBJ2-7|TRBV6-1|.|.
CASSEASGTHWAEQYF
TGTGCCAGCAGTGAAGCTTCAGGAACCCACTGGGCGGAGCAGTACTTC
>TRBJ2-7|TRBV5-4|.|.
CASSLDLLPYEQYF
TGTGCCAGCAGCTTGGATCTGCTACCCTACGAGCAGTACTTC
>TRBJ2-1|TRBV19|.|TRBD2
CASSIVSGRFNEQFF
TGTGCCAGTAGTATAGTTAGCGGGAGATTTAATGAGCAGTTCTTC
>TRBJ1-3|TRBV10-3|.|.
CAISEMRGNTIYF
TGTGCCATCAGTGAAATGAGGGGAAACACCATATATTTT
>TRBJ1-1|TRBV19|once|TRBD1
CASSWGQGSTEAFF
TGTGCCAGTAGCTGGGGACAGGGAAGCACTGAAGCTTTCTTT
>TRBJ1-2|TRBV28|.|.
CASSSTVAGYTF
TGTGCCAGCAGTTCTACAGTCGCTGGCTACACCTTC
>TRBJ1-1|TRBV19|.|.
CASSMKTGLGTEAFF
TGTGCCAGTAGTATGAAAACAGGGTTGGGCACTGAAGCTTTCTTT
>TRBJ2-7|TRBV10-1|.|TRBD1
CASSVLQGQTEQYF
TGCGCCAGCAGTGTCCTACAGGGGCAGACCGAGCAGTACTTC
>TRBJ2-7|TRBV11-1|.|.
CASSLGLEGNEQYF
TGTGCCAGCAGCTTAGGACTAGAGGGCAACGAGCAGTACTTC
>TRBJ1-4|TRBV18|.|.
CASSPPGGFNEKLFF
TGTGCCAGCTCACCACCGGGCGGGTTTAATGAAAAACTGTTTTTT
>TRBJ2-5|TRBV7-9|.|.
CASSLGQQETQYF
TGTGCCAGCAGCTTGGGGCAGCAAGAGACCCAGTACTTC
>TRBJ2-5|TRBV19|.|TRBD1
CASQPQGASHQETQYF
TGTGCCAGTCAGCCTCAGGGGGCGTCGCACCAAGAGACCCAGTACTTC
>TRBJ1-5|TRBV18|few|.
CASSLRSGGSNQPQHF
TGTGCCAGCTCACTACGGTCCGGGGGGAGCAATCAGCCCCAGCATTTT
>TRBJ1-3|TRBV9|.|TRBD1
CASSGGTGASGNTIYF
TGTGCCAGCAGCGGGGGGACAGGGGCCTCTGGAAACACCATATATTTT
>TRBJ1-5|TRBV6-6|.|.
CASRQGGERQPQHF
TGTGCCAGCAGGCAAGGGGGTGAAAGGCAGCCCCAGCATTTT
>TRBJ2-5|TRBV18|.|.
CASSPQEGVETQYF
TGTGCCAGCTCACCACAGGAGGGAGTAGAGACCCAGTACTTC
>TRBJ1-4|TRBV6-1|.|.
CASTLRLVGEKLFF
TGTGCCAGCACTTTACGTCTAGTAGGTGAAAAACTGTTTTTT
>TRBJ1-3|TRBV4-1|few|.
CASSPNDRSSGNTIYF
TGCGCCAGCAGCCCAAACGACAGGAGCTCTGGAAACACCATATATTTT
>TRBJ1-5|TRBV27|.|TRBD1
CASSDRLLQPQHF
TGTGCCAGTTCGGACAGGTTGCTTCAGCCCCAGCATTTT
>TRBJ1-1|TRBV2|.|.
CASSAQGSRVNTEAFF
TGTGCCAGCAGTGCTCAGGGGTCCCGGGTGAACACTGAAGCTTTCTTT
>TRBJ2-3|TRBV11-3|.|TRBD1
CASSSAGQGESTDTQYF
TGTGCCAGCAGCTCCGCAGGACAGGGCGAATCCACAGATACGCAGTATTTT
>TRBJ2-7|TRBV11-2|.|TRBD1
CASSLGPTGAGSSYEQYF
TGTGCCAGCAGCTTAGGCCCCACAGGGGCTGGTAGCTCCTACGAGCAGTACTTC